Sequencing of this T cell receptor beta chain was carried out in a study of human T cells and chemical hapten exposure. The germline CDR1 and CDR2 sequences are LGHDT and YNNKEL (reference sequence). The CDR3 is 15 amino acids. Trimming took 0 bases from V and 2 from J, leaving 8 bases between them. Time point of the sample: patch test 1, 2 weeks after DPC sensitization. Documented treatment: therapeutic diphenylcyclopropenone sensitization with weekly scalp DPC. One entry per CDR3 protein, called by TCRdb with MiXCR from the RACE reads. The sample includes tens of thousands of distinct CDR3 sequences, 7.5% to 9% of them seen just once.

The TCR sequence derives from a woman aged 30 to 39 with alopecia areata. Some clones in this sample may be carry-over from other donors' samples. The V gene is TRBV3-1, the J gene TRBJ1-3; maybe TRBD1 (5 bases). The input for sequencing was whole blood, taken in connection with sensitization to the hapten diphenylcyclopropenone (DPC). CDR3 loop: CASSQDVRAGNTIYF. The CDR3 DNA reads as TGTGCCAGCAGCCAAGATGTCAGGGCTGGAAACACCATATATTTT.